This paragraph reports one T cell receptor (beta chain). This clone was seen a few times. Its antigen target is currently unknown. Per-base quality was not reported, and no clone a single base away is much larger than it. This sample is drawn from a study of T cell responses to AZD1222 COVID-19 vaccine listed by TCRdb under 2021. Describing the broader study: TCR sequencing was performed for fewer than 250 trial participants, of whom approximately 200 were given two doses of AZD1222 and around 26 were given two doses of MenACWY control vaccine. Trial participants were enrolled into age subgroups of 18-55, 56-69 and 70-plus years, which contained about 150, 27 and 61 TCR-sequenced participants, respectively. On the study overall, not on this receptor specifically: Because no samples from the day 14 peak response were available, repertoires could be characterized only after the peak T cell response. Epitopes outside the regions mutated in the B.1.351 and B.1.1.7 variants were reportedly recognized by nearly half of the unique spike-specific TCRs. CD4 TCRs associated with the vaccine covered the entire spike protein, and the dominant responses were in regions 160-218 and 743-854. In the small 56-69-year group, the increase in depth fell short of significance, most likely because of low power. A significant rise in spike-specific TCR breadth and depth was observed after two AZD1222 doses relative to day 0 and relative to MenACWY recipients. Participants were mostly white British and included more females than males, and it was suggested by the authors that clonal diversity may have been underestimated. Conclusions about previously exposed vaccinees are limited, since just six AZD1222 recipients were seropositive for SARS-CoV-2 at baseline.

What the time point label conveys for this sample: about 28 days (+/-7) after the second vaccine dose. AZD1222 recipients given second doses at about 4 weeks or at about 12 weeks were pooled, since spike-specific TCR depth and breadth were not found to differ between the two schedules. The vaccinee samples were drawn from two UK trials, COV001 and COV002, one of which was a single-blind randomized controlled phase 2/3 trial testing AZD1222 (ChAdOx1 nCoV-19) in healthy adults. Trial participant PBMC samples were collected at day 0 and day 28 after the second dose for TCRbeta chain sequencing. The CDR3 regions of human TCRbeta chains were analyzed by immunosequencing. In the authors' own workflow: TCRs in the repertoires were matched against a reference library of SARS-CoV-2-specific TCRs that had been generated with the MIRA antigen-specificity platform. Breadth was defined as the fraction of unique TCRs that were SARS-CoV-2-associated, and depth was defined as the fraction of total T cells that were SARS-CoV-2-associated. Using the MIRA data, each spike-specific TCR was mapped to the spike region that the TCR reacts to and placed in a CD4 or CD8 class. Log10-transformed breadth and depth values were compared by one-way ANOVA with Sidak's multiple comparisons tests. TCRdb provides this immuneACCESS table in a form limited to in-frame rearrangements. Some clones are lacking; in checked studies, under half of them reflect an unresolved V gene, and why the rest are absent is not known. For V, J and clone size, that table is used; D and trimming come from the DNA. The sample has fewer than 200,000 clones on record, around nine tenths of them singletons. Around a tenth of the sample is taken by the ten largest.

V is trimmed back by 5 bases and J by 8 bases, and the junction contains 5 bases that no gene match accounts for. From cysteine to phenylalanine, the CDR3 is 14 amino acids long. The DNA shown is the 42-base CDR3, in frame from base 1. Sequences MNHEY (CDR1) and SMNVEV (CDR2) are obtained from the germline V gene (reference sequence). This receptor was taken from an adult who received the AZD1222 COVID-19 vaccine. Here the chain combines TRBV27 and TRBJ2-4; a stretch of 11 junction bases matches TRBD2. Sequenced here: peripheral blood, sampled 28 days after the second AZD1222 dose. The CDR3 corresponds to CASSLLAGGDIQYF. The sequenced DNA: TGTGCCAGCAGTCTTCTAGCGGGGGGCGACATTCAGTACTTC.